A single sample gave rise to the 26 T cell receptor beta chains below, sequenced in a study of molecular identifiers for immune sequencing clone quantification. In TCRdb, the PCR reads were re-called with MiXCR into one record per CDR3 protein. Of 460,000 or so distinct CDR3 sequences in the sample, roughly 23% were seen once. Sequencing was performed on naive CD8+ T cells from blood, with Jurkat cell RNA spiked in. Specified subset: FACS-sorted CD8+CD4-CCR7+CD45RA+ naive T cells. These receptors originate from a human donor in good health. Some libraries in this study had Jurkat cell RNA spiked in.

The chain recombines TRBV19 with TRBJ2-1; TRBD2 is a possible D gene (5 bases). Trimming shortened V by 11 bases and J by 7 bases, and 12 bases separated the two germline ends. Germline V gene lookup returns CDR1 LNHDA and CDR2 SQIVND (reference sequence). The CDR3 length is 11 residues. The CDR3 nucleotides are TGTGCCTCTAGCCATGCGAATGAGCAGTTCTTC. Amino acid sequence: CASSHANEQFF.

This chain uses TRBV5-6 with TRBJ1-4, with 10 bases lining up with TRBD1. CDR3 length: 16 residues. CDR1 and CDR2 from the germline V gene are SGHDT and YYEEEE. After removal of 2 bases from V and 7 bases from J, the junction contained 8 bases not matched to a gene. The CDR3 sequence is CASSFSVGQGSEKLFF. DNA of the CDR3: TGTGCCAGCAGCTTCAGCGTGGGACAGGGGAGTGAAAAACTGTTTTTT.

With regard to this clonotype: A much larger clone lies one base from this, so it may be a read error. The CDR3 end shows no conserved phenylalanine or tryptophan, and so a read error is likely. The gene calls are TRBV19 and TRBJ1-1; maybe TRBD1 (5 bases). The ends were cut back, 6 bases at V and 1 base at J, with 12 bases in the middle. There are 14 residues in the CDR3. CDR1 LNHDA and CDR2 SQIVND come from the germline V gene (reference sequence). Written as DNA, the CDR3 is TGTGCCAGTAGGACTCCGGACAAGAACACTGAAGCTTTCTCT. Its protein product is CASRTPDKNTEAFS.

This clonotype occurred many times. The V gene is TRBV5-6, the J gene TRBJ2-5; D not resolved. The germline V gene has CDR1 SGHDT and CDR2 YYEEEE. The CDR3 consists of 12 residues. V was cut by 4 bases and J by 2 bases, with 6 bases left in between. CDR3 bases: TGTGCCAGCAGCCTTGAACAAGAGACCCAGTACTTC. This codes for CASSLEQETQYF.

Comment on this clonotype: A much bigger clone sits one base away, suggesting this may be a read error. The rearrangement joins TRBV27 to TRBJ2-7; D is undetermined. Germline V CDR1 and CDR2: MNHEY, SMNVEV (reference sequence). V lost 5 bases to trimming and J lost 8 bases, with 16 bases between them. CDR3 length: 13 residues. The CDR3: CASSPRLWPKQYF. The CDR3 nucleotides are TGTGCCAGCAGTCCAAGACTCTGGCCCAAGCAGTACTTC.

The chain has TRBV18 and TRBJ2-7, with a tentative D call TRBD1 (6 bases). Germline V lookup: CDR1 KGHSH, CDR2 LQKENI. CDR3 length equals 15 residues. V lost 0 bases and J lost 3, with 12 bases in between. CDR3 in amino acids: CASSPPGADDYEQYF. As DNA, the CDR3 is TGTGCCAGCTCACCACCGGGGGCAGATGACTACGAGCAGTACTTC.

This clonotype was detected ten times or more. The rearrangement links TRBV6-5 to TRBJ1-1; TRBD1 might be the D (5 bases). Germline V gives CDR1 MNHEY, CDR2 SVGAGI. This CDR3 spans 12 amino acids. V was shortened by 8 bases and J by 1 base, with 8 bases between the two germline ends. DNA for the CDR3: TGTGCCAGCGGAACAGGGAACACTGAAGCTTTCTTT. Translating it yields CASGTGNTEAFF.

The chain combines TRBV6-2 or TRBV6-3 with TRBJ2-5; D is tentatively TRBD1 or TRBD2 (6 bases each). This CDR3 has 15 amino acids. Germline-derived CDR1 and CDR2 are MNHEY and SVGEGT. Trimming cost V 2 bases and J 5 bases, with 15 bases left between them. CDR3 coding DNA: TGTGCCAGCAGTTACATAACGGGGGCCGGGGAGACCCAGTACTTC. Translation: CASSYITGAGETQYF.

As concerns this clonotype: An end of the junction differs from the germline gene, which may be a read error. The CDR3 coding sequence is TGCGCCGGCAGTGATCCTGAGACAGGGGAAGGGTACGAGCAGTACTTC. This encodes CAGSDPETGEGYEQYF. The chain recombines TRBV10-2 with TRBJ2-7, with 8 positions matching TRBD1. Germline loops: CDR1 WSHSY, CDR2 SAAADI. CDR3 length: 16 amino acids.

V and J are TRBV6-5 and TRBJ2-5, with a weak D call TRBD2 (6 bases). The CDR3 is 15 residues long. V shed 4 bases and J shed 1 base, with 13 bases lying between them. The germline gives CDR1 MNHEY, CDR2 SVGAGI. In nucleotides, the CDR3 is TGTGCCAGCAGTTCAGCGGAGGGAGTCCAAGAGACCCAGTACTTC. The encoded protein is CASSSAEGVQETQYF.

This clonotype turned up a few times. V and J are TRBV14 and TRBJ1-3; no clear D gene. Trimming stripped 0 bases from V and 0 bases from J, with 9 bases between. From germline, CDR1 is SGHDN and CDR2 FVKESK. The CDR3 extends over 16 amino acids. CDR3 sequence reads: CASSQDVGYSGNTIYF. For the CDR3, the DNA is TGTGCCAGCAGCCAAGATGTGGGCTACTCTGGAAACACCATATATTTT.

This clonotype was recorded many times. The chain has TRBV5-1 and TRBJ2-3; TRBD1 might be the D (5 bases). Germline-derived CDR1 and CDR2 are SGHRS and YFSETQ. Trimming removed 0 bases at V and 4 bases at J, with 9 bases between. CDR3 length: 14 amino acids. CDR3 residues: CASSLVQAADTQYF. CDR3 DNA sequence: TGCGCCAGCAGCTTGGTACAGGCGGCAGATACGCAGTATTTT.

This clonotype was observed at least ten times. The J gene is TRBJ2-3, the V gene TRBV6-2 or TRBV6-3, with 11 positions matching TRBD2. CDR1 is MNHEY and CDR2 is SVGEGT in the germline V gene. J lost 4 bases, V lost 6 bases, and 12 bases had no gene match. The CDR3 totals 17 residues. The CDR3 reads CASRSFSGGAGPDTQYF. The CDR3 nucleotides are TGTGCCAGCAGGTCGTTTAGCGGGGGGGCTGGCCCAGATACGCAGTATTTT.

This clonotype occurred once. This sequence may be a read error, since a much larger clone differs from it by one base. This rearrangement joins TRBV20-1 to TRBJ2-3; TRBD2 matches at 9 bases. The germline V gene encodes CDR1 DFQATT and CDR2 SNEGSKA (reference sequence). The CDR3 is 15 amino acids. V lost 0 bases, J lost 8 bases, and 9 bases stayed unmatched. The CDR3 region is CSAREGLAPLGTQYF. In DNA form, the CDR3 reads TGCAGTGCTAGAGAGGGACTAGCCCCTCTAGGTACGCAGTATTTT.

The chain uses TRBV7-6 and TRBJ2-7, with D unclear. Germline V gives CDR1 SGHVS, CDR2 FNYEAQ. The CDR3 is 17 residues long. V was pared by 5 bases and J by 2 bases, with 22 bases between. CDR3 coding DNA: TGTGCCAGCAGCCCGAATATCCCGACCGTTGATACCTACGAGCAGTACTTC. This encodes CASSPNIPTVDTYEQYF.

The chain joins TRBV20-1 to TRBJ2-2; tentatively, D is TRBD1 (5 bases). V dropped 5 bases and J dropped 0 bases, with 10 bases sitting between them. The CDR3 totals 14 residues. The V gene's germline CDR1 is DFQATT and CDR2 SNEGSKA (reference sequence). CDR3 coding DNA: TGCAGTGCTCTACAGGATTCGAACACCGGGGAGCTGTTTTTT. Protein sequence: CSALQDSNTGELFF.

This clonotype was seen ten or more times. The chain is built from TRBV12-5 and TRBJ2-3; unclear D gene. V was clipped by 5 bases and J by 0 bases, with 15 bases between them. Germline lookup yields CDR1 LGHNT and CDR2 FRNRAP. The CDR3 is made up of 16 amino acids. Written as DNA, the CDR3 is TGTGCTAGTGGTCCCGCACAAAGCACTAGCACAGATACGCAGTATTTT. This codes for CASGPAQSTSTDTQYF. The variable domain in full, with the rest retrieved from reference TRBV12-5 and TRBJ2-3, is DARVTQTPRHKVTEMGQEVTMRCQPILGHNTVFWYRQTMMQGLELLAYFRNRAPLDDSGMPKDRFSAEMPDATLATLKIQPSEPRDSAVYFCASGPAQSTSTDTQYFGPGTRLTVL.

This clonotype came up a few times. This chain links TRBV20-1 with TRBJ2-7, with a tentative D call TRBD2 (6 bases). CDR1 and CDR2 (germline): DFQATT, SNEGSKA (reference sequence). The CDR3 is made up of 16 amino acids. V was trimmed by 4 bases and J by 4 bases, leaving 23 bases between them. The CDR3 nucleotides are TGCAGTGCTACGGAGAGTTCACTAGCCGGAATGTACGAGCAGTACTTC. Residues: CSATESSLAGMYEQYF.

Concerning this clonotype itself: A much bigger clone sits one base away, suggesting this may be a read error. The rearrangement joins TRBV12-3 or TRBV12-4 to TRBJ2-1, with TRBD2 matching 8 bases. V shed 6 bases and J 10 bases; nucleotides not matched to a gene: 20. The CDR3 runs 17 residues. The CDR3 nucleotides are TGTGCCAGCAGCTCCGTCGCCCCGGGACTAGGGGGGATGGAGCAGTTCTTC. This gives the protein CASSSVAPGLGGMEQFF.

This clonotype turned up a few times. As DNA, the CDR3 is TGTGCCAGTAGTATGGGACTAGCGGGAGAGCAGTTCTTC. Translating gives CASSMGLAGEQFF. The rearrangement links TRBV19 to TRBJ2-1; 13 nucleotides agree with TRBD2. V was clipped by 3 bases and J by 10 bases; unmatched bases: 0. CDR1 is LNHDA and CDR2 is SQIVND in the germline V gene (reference sequence). The CDR3 is made up of 13 amino acids.

This clonotype was observed a handful of times. The chain is built from TRBV4-2 and TRBJ2-1, with 9 bases aligning to TRBD2. V trimming: 0 bases; J trimming: 8 bases; junction bases outside the gene matches: 14. The length of the CDR3 is 18 residues. Germline CDR1 LGHNA, CDR2 YNFKEQ. CDR3 protein: CASSQDLAAGGFSYEQFF. As DNA, the CDR3 is TGTGCCAGCAGCCAAGATTTAGCAGCGGGGGGCTTTTCGTATGAGCAGTTCTTC.

This clonotype was found a few times. A much larger clonotype is one base distant, so this may be a read error. The CDR3 end shows no conserved phenylalanine or tryptophan, and so a read error is likely. The chain is built from TRBV5-1 and TRBJ2-7, with TRBD1 identical over 7 bases. The CDR3 sequence is 14 residues long. After removal of 0 bases from V and 2 bases from J, the junction contained 2 bases not matched to a gene. Germline CDR1 is SGHRS and CDR2 is YFSETQ. The CDR3 protein is CASSLEQGTYEQYL. The CDR3 nucleotides read TGCGCCAGCAGCTTGGAACAGGGGACCTACGAGCAGTACCTC.

A few counts support this clonotype. This rearrangement joins TRBV19 to TRBJ2-5; D call uncertain. Trimming took 3 bases from V and 1 from J, leaving 12 bases between them. The CDR3 has 15 amino acids. Germline CDR1 reads LNHDA; CDR2 reads SQIVND (reference sequence). DNA for the CDR3: TGTGCCAGTAGTATGGGTCCTCCCATCCAAGAGACCCAGTACTTC. Translation gives CASSMGPPIQETQYF.

Many counts were recorded for this clonotype. The rearrangement joins TRBV4-3 to TRBJ2-7, with TRBD2 matching 11 bases. Germline CDR1 and CDR2: LGHNA and YSLEER. With V trimmed by 3 bases and J by 3 bases, 4 bases remained unmatched. The CDR3 spans 15 residues. CDR3 bases: TGCGCCAGCAGCCAGGGGACTAGCGGAATCTACGAGCAGTACTTC. Translating it yields CASSQGTSGIYEQYF.

Details on this clonotype: A read error is possible here, since a much larger clone lies one base away. The chain recombines TRBV18 with TRBJ2-2; TRBD1 or TRBD2 may be the D gene (5 bases each). CDR3 length: 13 residues. Per the germline V gene, CDR1 is KGHSH and CDR2 is LQKENI. The CDR3 DNA reads TGTGCCAGCTCACAGGACACAGCCGGGGAGCTGGTTTTT. Protein: CASSQDTAGELVF.

V and J are TRBV28 and TRBJ2-5; 7 bases align to TRBD1. This CDR3 region has 15 residues. Trimming cost V 6 bases and J 6 bases; bases outside gene matches: 13. Per the germline V gene, CDR1 is MDHEN and CDR2 is SYDVKM. CDR3 in amino acids: CASRFRGPTGKTQYF. The CDR3 DNA reads as TGTGCCAGCAGGTTTAGGGGCCCGACAGGGAAGACCCAGTACTTC.